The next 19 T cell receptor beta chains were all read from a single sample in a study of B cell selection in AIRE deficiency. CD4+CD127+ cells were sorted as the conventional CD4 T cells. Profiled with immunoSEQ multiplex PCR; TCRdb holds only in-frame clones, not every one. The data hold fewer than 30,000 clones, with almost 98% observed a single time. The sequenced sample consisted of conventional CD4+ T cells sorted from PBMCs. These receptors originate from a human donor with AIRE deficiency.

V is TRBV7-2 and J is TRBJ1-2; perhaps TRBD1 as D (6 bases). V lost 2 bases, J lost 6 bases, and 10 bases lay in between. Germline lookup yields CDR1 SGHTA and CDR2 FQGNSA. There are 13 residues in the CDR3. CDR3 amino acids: CASSLTGRHGYTF. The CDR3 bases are TGTGCCAGCAGCTTAACAGGGAGGCATGGCTACACCTTC.

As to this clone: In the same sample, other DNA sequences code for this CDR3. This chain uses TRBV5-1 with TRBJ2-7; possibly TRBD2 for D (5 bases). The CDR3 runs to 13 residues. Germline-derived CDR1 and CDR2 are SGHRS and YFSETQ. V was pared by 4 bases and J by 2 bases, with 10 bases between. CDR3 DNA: TGCGCCAGCAGCCCAGACGGGACCTACGAGCAGTACTTC. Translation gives CASSPDGTYEQYF. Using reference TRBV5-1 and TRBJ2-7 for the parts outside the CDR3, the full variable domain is KAGVTQTPRYLIKTRGQQVTLSCSPISGHRSVSWYQQTPGQGLQFLFEYFSETQRNKGNFPGRFSGRQFSNSRSEMNVSTLELGDSALYLCASSPDGTYEQYFGPGTRLTVT.

The CDR3 is CASSLLTGMAGELFF. DNA of the CDR3: TGTGCCAGCAGCTTGTTAACGGGTATGGCCGGGGAGCTGTTTTTT. The chain recombines TRBV7-9 with TRBJ2-2; D is uncertain. Trimming shortened V by 3 bases and J by 6 bases, and 14 bases separated the two germline ends. Germline assignment: CDR1 SEHNR and CDR2 FQNEAQ (reference sequence). This CDR3 contains 15 residues.

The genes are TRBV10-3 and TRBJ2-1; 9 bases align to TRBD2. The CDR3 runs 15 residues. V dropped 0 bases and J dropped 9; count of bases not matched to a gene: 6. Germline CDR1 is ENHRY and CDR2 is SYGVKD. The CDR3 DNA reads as TGTGCCATCAGTGAGTCGAACGCGGGGGGGCGTGAGCAGTTCTTC. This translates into CAISESNAGGREQFF.

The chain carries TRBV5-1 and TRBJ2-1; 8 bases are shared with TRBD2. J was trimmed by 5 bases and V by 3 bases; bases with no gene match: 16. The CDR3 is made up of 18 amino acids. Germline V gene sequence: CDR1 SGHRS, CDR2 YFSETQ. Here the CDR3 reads CASSSASGERERDNEQFF. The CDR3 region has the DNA TGCGCCAGCAGCTCCGCGTCTGGGGAGCGGGAGAGGGACAATGAGCAGTTCTTC.

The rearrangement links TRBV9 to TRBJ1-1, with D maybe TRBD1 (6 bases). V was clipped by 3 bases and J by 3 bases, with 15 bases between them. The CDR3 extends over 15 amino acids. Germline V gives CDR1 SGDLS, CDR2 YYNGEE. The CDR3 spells CASSGHGGAHTEAFF. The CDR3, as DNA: TGTGCCAGCAGCGGTCACGGGGGCGCGCACACTGAAGCTTTCTTT.

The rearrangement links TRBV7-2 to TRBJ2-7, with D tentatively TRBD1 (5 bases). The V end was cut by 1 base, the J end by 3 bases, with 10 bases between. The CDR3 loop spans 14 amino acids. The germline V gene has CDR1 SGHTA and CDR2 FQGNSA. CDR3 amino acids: CASSLDRQRYEQYF. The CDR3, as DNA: TGTGCCAGCAGCTTAGACCGACAGCGCTACGAGCAGTACTTC.

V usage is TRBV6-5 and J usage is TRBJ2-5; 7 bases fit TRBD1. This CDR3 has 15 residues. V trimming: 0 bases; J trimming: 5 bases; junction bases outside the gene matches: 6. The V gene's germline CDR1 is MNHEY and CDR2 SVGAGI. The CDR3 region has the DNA TGTGCCAGCAGTTACTCGACAGGGCGAAGGGAGACCCAGTACTTC. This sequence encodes CASSYSTGRRETQYF.

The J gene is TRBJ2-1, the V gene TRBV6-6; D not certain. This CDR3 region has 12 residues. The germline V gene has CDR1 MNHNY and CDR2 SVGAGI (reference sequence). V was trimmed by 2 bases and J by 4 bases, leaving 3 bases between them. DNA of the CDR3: TGTGCCAGCAGTTACGAGTACAATGAGCAGTTCTTC. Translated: CASSYEYNEQFF.

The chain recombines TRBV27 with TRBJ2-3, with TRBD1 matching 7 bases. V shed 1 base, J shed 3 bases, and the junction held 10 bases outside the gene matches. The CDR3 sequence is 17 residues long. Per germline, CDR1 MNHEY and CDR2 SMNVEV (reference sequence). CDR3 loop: CASSLFMAGGLTDTQYF. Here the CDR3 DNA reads TGTGCCAGCAGTTTATTCATGGCAGGGGGTCTGACAGATACGCAGTATTTT.

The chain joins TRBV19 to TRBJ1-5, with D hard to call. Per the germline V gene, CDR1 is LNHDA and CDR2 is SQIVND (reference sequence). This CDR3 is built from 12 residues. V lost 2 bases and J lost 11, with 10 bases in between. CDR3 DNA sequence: TGTGCCAGTAGTATAATCGGAAGGGCCCAGCATTTT. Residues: CASSIIGRAQHF.

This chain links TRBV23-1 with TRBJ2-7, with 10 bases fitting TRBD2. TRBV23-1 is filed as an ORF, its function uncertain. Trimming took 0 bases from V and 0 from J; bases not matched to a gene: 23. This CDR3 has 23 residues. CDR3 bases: TGCGCCAGCAGTCAATCGATTGCCAGGGGGATCCTAGCGGGAGTCCTTAGCTCCTACGAGCAGTACTTC. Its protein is CASSQSIARGILAGVLSSYEQYF.

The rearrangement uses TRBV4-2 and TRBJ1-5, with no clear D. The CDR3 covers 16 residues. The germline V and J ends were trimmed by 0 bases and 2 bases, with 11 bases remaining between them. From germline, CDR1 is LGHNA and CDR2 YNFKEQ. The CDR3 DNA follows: TGTGCCAGCAGCCAAGATTGGATTTCTGGCAATCAGCCCCAGCATTTT. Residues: CASSQDWISGNQPQHF.

The CDR3 spells CASSLRQSSYNEQFF. Here the CDR3 DNA reads TGTGCCAGCAGCCTTCGACAGAGCTCCTACAATGAGCAGTTCTTC. V usage is TRBV27 and J usage is TRBJ2-1, with D perhaps matching TRBD1 (5 bases). CDR1 is MNHEY and CDR2 is SMNVEV in the germline V gene (reference sequence). This CDR3 region has 15 residues. V shed 6 bases and J shed 0 bases, with 12 bases lying between them.

The CDR3 region is CASSLGPGELFF. The CDR3, as DNA: TGCGCCAGCAGCTTGGGTCCGGGGGAGCTGTTTTTT. This rearrangement joins TRBV5-1 to TRBJ2-2; the D is unclear. The CDR3 sequence is 12 residues long. V was cut by 0 bases and J by 8 bases, with 5 bases left in between. CDR1 and CDR2 from the germline V gene are SGHRS and YFSETQ.

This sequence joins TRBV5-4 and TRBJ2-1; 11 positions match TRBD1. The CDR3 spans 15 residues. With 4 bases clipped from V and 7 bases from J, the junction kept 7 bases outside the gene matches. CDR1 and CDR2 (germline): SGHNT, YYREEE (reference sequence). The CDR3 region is CASSRGRDRGNEQFF. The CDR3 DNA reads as TGTGCCAGCAGCCGTGGGAGGGACAGGGGGAATGAGCAGTTCTTC.

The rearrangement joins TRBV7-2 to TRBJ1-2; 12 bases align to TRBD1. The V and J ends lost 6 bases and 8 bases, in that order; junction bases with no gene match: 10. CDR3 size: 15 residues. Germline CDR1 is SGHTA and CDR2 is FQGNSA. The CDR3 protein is CASSARDRGRRGYTF. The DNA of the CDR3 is TGTGCCAGCAGTGCTCGGGACAGGGGGCGCAGGGGCTACACCTTC.

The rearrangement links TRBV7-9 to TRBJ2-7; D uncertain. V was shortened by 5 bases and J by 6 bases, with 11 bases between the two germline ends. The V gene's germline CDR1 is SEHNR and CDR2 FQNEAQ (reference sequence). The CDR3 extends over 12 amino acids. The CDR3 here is CASSPGLGEQYF. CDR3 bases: TGTGCCAGCAGCCCTGGGTTAGGCGAGCAGTACTTC.

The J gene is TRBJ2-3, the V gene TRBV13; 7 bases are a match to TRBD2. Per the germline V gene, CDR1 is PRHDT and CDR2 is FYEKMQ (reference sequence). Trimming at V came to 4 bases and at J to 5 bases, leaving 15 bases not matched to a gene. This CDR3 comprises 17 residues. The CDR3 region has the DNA TGTGCCAGCAGCTCTTCCAATTGGCGGGAGAATGGAGATACGCAGTATTTT. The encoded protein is CASSSSNWRENGDTQYF.